This T cell receptor beta chain was found in a study of CD8 T cells in ankylosing spondylitis. This clonotype showed up just a few times. Its antigen is currently unknown. An end of the junction differs from the germline gene, which may be a read error. Study-level findings and limits: Seemingly characteristic of ankylosing spondylitis blood was a TCR beta motif consisting of roughly 8 highly homologous variants.

TCRdb fed the 5' RACE reads into MiXCR, producing one record per CDR3 protein. Altogether about 500,000 distinct CDR3 sequences are present, over 9.5% being singletons, with the ten largest covering almost 7%. This CDR3 has 15 residues. The germline V gene has CDR1 LGHDT and CDR2 YNNKEL (reference sequence). This receptor was obtained from a male donor with ankylosing spondylitis. Sequencing was done on a sample of blood, either unsorted or a sorted T cell fraction (not recorded which). The chain employs TRBV3-1 and TRBJ2-1, with TRBD2 matching 8 bases. This CDR3 is CASSPLSGGANGQFF. CDR3 in DNA: TGTGCCAGCAGCCCCCTCAGCGGGGGAGCCAATGGGCAGTTCTTC.